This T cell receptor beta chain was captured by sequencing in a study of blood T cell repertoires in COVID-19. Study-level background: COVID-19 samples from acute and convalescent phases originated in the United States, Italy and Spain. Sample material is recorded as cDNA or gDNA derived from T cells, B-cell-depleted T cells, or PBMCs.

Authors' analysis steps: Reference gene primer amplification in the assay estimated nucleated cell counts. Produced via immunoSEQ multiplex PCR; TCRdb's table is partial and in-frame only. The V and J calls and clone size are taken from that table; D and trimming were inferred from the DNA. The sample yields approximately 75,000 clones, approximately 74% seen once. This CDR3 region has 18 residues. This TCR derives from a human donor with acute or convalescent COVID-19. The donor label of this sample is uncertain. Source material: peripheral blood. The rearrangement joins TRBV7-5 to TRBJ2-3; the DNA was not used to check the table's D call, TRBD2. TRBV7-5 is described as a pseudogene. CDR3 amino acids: CARSSTGTSGGYTDTQYF. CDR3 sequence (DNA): TGTGCCAGAAGCTCGACCGGGACTAGCGGGGGATACACAGATACGCAGTATTTT.